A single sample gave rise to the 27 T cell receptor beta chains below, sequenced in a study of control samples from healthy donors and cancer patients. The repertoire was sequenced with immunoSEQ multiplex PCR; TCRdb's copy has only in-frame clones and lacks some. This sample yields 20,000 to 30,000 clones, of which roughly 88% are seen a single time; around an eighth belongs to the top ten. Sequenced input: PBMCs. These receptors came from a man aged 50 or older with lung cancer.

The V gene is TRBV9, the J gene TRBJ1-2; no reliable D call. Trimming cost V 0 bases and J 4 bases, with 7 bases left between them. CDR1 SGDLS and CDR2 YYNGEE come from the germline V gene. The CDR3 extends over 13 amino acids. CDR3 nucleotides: TGTGCCAGCAGCGTAGGGGCTGGCTATGGCTACACCTTC. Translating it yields CASSVGAGYGYTF.

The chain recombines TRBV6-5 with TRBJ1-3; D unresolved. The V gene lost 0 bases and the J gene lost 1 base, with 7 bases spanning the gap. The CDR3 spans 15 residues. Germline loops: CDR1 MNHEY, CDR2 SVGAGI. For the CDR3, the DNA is TGTGCCAGCAGTTACTCGAGAGGGTCTGGAAACACCATATATTTT. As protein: CASSYSRGSGNTIYF.

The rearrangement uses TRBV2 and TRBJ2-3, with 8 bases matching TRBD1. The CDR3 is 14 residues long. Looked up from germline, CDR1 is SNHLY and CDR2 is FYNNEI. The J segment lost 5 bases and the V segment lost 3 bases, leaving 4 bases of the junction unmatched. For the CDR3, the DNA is TGTGCCAGCAGTGACAGGGGGCGCGGAGATACGCAGTATTTT. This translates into CASSDRGRGDTQYF.

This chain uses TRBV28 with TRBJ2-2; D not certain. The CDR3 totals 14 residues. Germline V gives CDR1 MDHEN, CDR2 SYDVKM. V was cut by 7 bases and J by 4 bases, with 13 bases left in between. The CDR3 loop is CASTRQAITGELFF. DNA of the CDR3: TGTGCCAGCACCCGGCAGGCAATCACCGGGGAGCTGTTTTTT.

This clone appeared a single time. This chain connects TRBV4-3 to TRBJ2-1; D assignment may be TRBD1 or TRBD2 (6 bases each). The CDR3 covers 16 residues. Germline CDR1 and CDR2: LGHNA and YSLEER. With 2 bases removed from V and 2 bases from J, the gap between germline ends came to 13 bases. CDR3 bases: TGCGCCAGCAGCCAAAATCCGGGGGCTACCTACAATGAGCAGTTCTTC. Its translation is CASSQNPGATYNEQFF.

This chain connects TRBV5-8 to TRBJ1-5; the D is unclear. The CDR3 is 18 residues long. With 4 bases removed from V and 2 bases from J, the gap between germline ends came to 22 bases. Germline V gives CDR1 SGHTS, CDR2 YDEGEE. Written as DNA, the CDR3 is TGTGCCAGCAGCCCACGCTCTGATTCTACAGCGCGCAATCAGCCCCAGCATTTT. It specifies CASSPRSDSTARNQPQHF.

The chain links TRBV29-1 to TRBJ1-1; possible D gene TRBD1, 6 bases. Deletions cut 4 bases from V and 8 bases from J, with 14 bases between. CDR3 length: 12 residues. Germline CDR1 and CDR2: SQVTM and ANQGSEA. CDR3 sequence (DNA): TGCAGCGTTGTTCGAACAGGGAAGGAAGCTTTCTTT. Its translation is CSVVRTGKEAFF.

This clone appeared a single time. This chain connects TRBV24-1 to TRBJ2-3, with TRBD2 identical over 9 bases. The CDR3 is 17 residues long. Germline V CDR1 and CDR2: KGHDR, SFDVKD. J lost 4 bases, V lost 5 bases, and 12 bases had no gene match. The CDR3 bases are TGTGCCACCAGTGTCGCCCCCGGGCGGGGGGGCTCAGATACGCAGTATTTT. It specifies CATSVAPGRGGSDTQYF.

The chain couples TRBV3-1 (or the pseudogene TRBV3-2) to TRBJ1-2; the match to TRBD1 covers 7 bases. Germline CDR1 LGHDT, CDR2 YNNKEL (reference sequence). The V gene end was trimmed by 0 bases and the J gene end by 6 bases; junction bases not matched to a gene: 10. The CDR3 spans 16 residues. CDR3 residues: CASSQDSARGWHGYTF. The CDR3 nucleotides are TGTGCCAGCAGCCAAGATTCGGCCAGGGGGTGGCATGGCTACACCTTC.

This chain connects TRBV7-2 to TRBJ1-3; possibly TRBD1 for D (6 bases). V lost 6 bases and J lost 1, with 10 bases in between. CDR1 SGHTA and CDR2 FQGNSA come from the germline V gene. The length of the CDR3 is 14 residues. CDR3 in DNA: TGTGCCAGCAGATCAACAGGGTCTGGAAACACCATATATTTT. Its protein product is CASRSTGSGNTIYF.

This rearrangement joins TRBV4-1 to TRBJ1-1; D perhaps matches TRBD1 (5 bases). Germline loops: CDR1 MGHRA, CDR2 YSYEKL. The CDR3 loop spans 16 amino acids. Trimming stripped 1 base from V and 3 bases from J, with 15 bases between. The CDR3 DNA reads TGCGCCAGCAGCCAAGCTGGGGGGGAAAGGGACACTGAAGCTTTCTTT. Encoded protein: CASSQAGGERDTEAFF.

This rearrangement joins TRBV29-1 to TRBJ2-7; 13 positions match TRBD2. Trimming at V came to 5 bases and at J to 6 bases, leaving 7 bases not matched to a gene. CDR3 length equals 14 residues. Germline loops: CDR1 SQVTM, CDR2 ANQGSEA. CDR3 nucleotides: TGCAGCGTTTGTCTTCGACTAGCGGGGGGCGAGCAGTACTTC. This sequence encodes CSVCLRLAGGEQYF.

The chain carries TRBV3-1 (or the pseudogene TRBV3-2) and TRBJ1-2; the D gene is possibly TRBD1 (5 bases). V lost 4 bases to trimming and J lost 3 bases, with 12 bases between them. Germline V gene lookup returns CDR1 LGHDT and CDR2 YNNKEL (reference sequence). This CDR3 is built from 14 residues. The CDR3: CASSPGRRDYGYTF. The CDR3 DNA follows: TGTGCCAGCAGCCCAGGGAGGAGGGACTATGGCTACACCTTC.

CDR3 residues: CASSLKISSYNEQFF. CDR3 DNA sequence: TGTGCCAGCAGCCTGAAAATCAGCTCCTACAATGAGCAGTTCTTC. The gene calls are TRBV7-9 and TRBJ2-1; no clear D. Germline loops: CDR1 SEHNR, CDR2 FQNEAQ (reference sequence). V dropped 5 bases and J dropped 0 bases, with 11 bases sitting between them. This CDR3 spans 15 amino acids. Variable domain in full (rest from reference TRBV7-9 and TRBJ2-1): DTGVSQNPRHKITKRGQNVTFRCDPISEHNRLYWYRQTLGQGPEFLTYFQNEAQLEKSRLLSDRFSAERPKGSFSTLEIQRTEQGDSAMYLCASSLKISSYNEQFFGPGTRLTVL.

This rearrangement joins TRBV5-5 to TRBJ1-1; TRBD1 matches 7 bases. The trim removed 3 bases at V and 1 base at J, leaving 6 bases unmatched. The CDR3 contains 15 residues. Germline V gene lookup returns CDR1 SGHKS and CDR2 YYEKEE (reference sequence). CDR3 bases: TGTGCCAGCAGCTACAGGACAGGAGAGAACACTGAAGCTTTCTTT. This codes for CASSYRTGENTEAFF.

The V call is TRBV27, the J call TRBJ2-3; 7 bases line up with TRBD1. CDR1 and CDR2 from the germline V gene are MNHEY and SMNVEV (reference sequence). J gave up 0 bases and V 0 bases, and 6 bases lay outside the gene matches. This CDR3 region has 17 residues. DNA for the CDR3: TGTGCCAGCAGTTTATCGGGACAGCATGCTAGCACAGATACGCAGTATTTT. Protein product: CASSLSGQHASTDTQYF.

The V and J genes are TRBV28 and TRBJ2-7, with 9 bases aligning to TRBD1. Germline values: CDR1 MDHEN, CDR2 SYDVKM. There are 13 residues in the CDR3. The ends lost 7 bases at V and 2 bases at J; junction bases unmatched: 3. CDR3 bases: TGTGCCAGCACCACAGGGGGCCCCTACGAGCAGTACTTC. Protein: CASTTGGPYEQYF.

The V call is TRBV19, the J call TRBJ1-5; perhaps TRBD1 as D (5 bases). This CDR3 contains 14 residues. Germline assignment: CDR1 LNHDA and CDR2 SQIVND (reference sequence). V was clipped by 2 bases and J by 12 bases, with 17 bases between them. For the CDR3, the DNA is TGTGCCAGTAGTATACTAACGGGGGACCGGGGCCAGCATTTT. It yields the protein CASSILTGDRGQHF.

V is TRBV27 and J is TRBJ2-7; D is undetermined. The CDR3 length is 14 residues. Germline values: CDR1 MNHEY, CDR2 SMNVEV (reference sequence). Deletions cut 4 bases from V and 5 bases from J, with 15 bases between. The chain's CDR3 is CASSSRGLKDEQYF. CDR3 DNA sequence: TGTGCCAGCAGTTCACGTGGTCTAAAGGACGAGCAGTACTTC.

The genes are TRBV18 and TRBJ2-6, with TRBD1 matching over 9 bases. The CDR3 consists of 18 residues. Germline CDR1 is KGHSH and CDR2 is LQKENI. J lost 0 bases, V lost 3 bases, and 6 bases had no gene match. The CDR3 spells CASSPGQGGPSGANVLTF. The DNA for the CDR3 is TGTGCCAGCTCACCGGGACAGGGAGGGCCCTCTGGGGCCAACGTCCTGACTTTC.

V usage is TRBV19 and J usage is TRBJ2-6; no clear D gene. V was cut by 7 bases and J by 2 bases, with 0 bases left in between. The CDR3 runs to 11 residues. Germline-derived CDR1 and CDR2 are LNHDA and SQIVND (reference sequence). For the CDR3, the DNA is TGTGCCAGTACTGGGGCCAACGTCCTGACTTTC. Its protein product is CASTGANVLTF.

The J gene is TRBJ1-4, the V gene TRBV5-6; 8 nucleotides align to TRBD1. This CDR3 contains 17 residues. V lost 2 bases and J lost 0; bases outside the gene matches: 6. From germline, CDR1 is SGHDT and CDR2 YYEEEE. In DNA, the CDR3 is TGTGCCAGCAGCTTCCTTGACAGGGGTGCAACTAATGAAAAACTGTTTTTT. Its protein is CASSFLDRGATNEKLFF.

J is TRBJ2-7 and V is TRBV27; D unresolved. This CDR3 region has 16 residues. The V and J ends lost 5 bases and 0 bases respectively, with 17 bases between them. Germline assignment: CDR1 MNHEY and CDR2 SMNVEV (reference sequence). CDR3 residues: CASSPPLLGRSYEQYF. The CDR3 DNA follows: TGTGCCAGCAGTCCCCCTCTGTTGGGCCGCTCCTACGAGCAGTACTTC.

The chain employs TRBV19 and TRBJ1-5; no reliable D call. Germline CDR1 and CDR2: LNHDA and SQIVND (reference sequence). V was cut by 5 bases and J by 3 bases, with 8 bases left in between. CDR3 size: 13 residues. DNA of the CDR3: TGTGCCAGTAGTGAAGGGCTCAATCAGCCCCAGCATTTT. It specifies CASSEGLNQPQHF.

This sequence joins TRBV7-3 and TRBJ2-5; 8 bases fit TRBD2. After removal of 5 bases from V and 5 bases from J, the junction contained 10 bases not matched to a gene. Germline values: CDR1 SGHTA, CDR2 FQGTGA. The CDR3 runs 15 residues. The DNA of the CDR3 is TGTGCCAGCAGCCGAAACGGGGGGGCCTGGGAGACCCAGTACTTC. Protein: CASSRNGGAWETQYF.

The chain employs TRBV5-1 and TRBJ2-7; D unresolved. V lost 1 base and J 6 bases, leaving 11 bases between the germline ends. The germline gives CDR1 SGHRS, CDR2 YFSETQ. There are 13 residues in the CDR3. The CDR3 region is CASSLNLGSEQYF. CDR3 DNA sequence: TGCGCCAGCAGCTTGAATCTCGGTTCCGAGCAGTACTTC.

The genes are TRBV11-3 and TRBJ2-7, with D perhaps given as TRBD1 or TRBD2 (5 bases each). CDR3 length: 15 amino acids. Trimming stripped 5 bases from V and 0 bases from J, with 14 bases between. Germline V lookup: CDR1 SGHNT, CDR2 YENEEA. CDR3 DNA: TGTGCCAGCAGCCCACTGGGGGACCTCTCCTACGAGCAGTACTTC. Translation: CASSPLGDLSYEQYF.